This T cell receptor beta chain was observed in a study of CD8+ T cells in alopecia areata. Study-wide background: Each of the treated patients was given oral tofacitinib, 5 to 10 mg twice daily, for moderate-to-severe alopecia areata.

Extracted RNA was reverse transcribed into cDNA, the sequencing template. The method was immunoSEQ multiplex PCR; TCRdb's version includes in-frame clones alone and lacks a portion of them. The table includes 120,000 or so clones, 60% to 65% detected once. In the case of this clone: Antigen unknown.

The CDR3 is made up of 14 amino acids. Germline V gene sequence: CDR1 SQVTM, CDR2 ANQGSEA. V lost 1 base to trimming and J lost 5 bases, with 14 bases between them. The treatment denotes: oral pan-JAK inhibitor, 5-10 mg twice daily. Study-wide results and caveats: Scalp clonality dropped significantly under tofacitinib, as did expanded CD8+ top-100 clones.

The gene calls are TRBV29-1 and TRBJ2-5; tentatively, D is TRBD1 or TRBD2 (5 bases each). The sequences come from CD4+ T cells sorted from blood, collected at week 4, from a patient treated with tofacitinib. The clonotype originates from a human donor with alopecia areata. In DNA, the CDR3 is TGCAGCGTTGAAGGCTGGGGGACCCGTGAGACCCAGTACTTC. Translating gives CSVEGWGTRETQYF. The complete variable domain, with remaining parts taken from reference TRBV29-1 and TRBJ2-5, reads SAVISQKPSRDICQRGTSLTIQCQVDSQVTMMFWYRQQPGQSLTLIATANQGSEATYESGFVIDKFPISRPNLTFSTLTVSNMSPEDSSIYLCSVEGWGTRETQYFGPGTRLLVL.